This T cell receptor beta chain comes out of a study of blood T cell repertoires in COVID-19. Whole-study context: Samples representing acute and convalescent COVID-19 were sourced from the United States, Italy and Spain.

Libraries were prepared by immunoSEQ multiplex PCR; TCRdb keeps only in-frame clonotypes and omits some of them. The sample has under 200,000 clones, about 88% seen once; the top ten hold 1.6%. CDR1 and CDR2 (germline): SNHLY, FYNNEI. V lost 6 bases and J lost 2; bases outside the gene matches: 4. CDR3 length: 14 amino acids. Sequencing used peripheral blood. This receptor was identified in a man aged 18 to 29 with active or convalescent COVID-19. V and J are TRBV2 and TRBJ2-1; 7 bases agree with TRBD1. This CDR3 reads CASRETGTYNEQFF. CDR3 sequence (DNA): TGTGCCAGCAGGGAGACAGGGACCTACAATGAGCAGTTCTTC.